These 2 T cell receptor beta chains share one sample of origin, sequenced in a study of OX40 agonist ivuxolimab in advanced cancers. Measured with immunoSEQ multiplex PCR; TCRdb has only the in-frame clones, and not every one. The sample includes some 78,000 clones, approximately 86% of them seen just once. This specimen consisted of CD4+ or CD8+ T cells sorted from blood, obtained in a trial of the OX40 agonist ivuxolimab. The receptors shown here come from an adult with an advanced solid tumor such as melanoma, head and neck, liver or kidney cancer.

This clone was recorded once. J is TRBJ1-2 and V is TRBV6-6; D remains ambiguous. The CDR3 extends over 13 amino acids. The V end was cut by 6 bases, the J end by 4 bases, with 12 bases between. CDR1 and CDR2 from the germline V gene are MNHNY and SVGAGI (reference sequence). CDR3 in amino acids: CASSRAKSYGYTF. For the CDR3, the DNA is TGTGCCAGCAGCCGGGCAAAATCCTATGGCTACACCTTC.

The chain links TRBV7-7 to TRBJ2-3; TRBD2 aligns across 9 bases. Trimming at V came to 2 bases and at J to 6 bases, leaving 6 bases not matched to a gene. This CDR3 contains 15 residues. Germline CDR1 and CDR2: SSHAT and FNYEAQ (reference sequence). The CDR3 region is CASSLTSGQLDTQYF. The CDR3 DNA reads TGTGCCAGCAGCTTAACTAGCGGGCAATTGGATACGCAGTATTTT.